A selection of T cell receptor beta chains follows, all from one sample in a study of post-analysis software for immune sequencing data. TCRdb reprocessed the PCR reads via MiXCR and lists one record per CDR3 protein. This sample has 450,000 to 700,000 distinct CDR3 sequences, with 40% to 50% found just once. Sequenced sample: blood. The receptor set was obtained from a girl aged 10 to 17 with multiple sclerosis. Each CDR3 is given with its conserved first and last residue. D genes are given only for firm matches. The size field is filled for only some rows; it gives once, few, many or a size class.

v_call,d_call,clone_size,j_call,cdr3_nt,cdr3_aa
TRBV5-1,.,.,TRBJ1-5,TGCGCCAGCAGCTTGGCCCCCGGCAATCAGCCCCAGCATTTT,CASSLAPGNQPQHF
TRBV12-3/TRBV12-4,TRBD1,.,TRBJ2-5,TGTGCCAGCAGTCCCCGGACAGGAGCCGAGACCCAGTACTTC,CASSPRTGAETQYF
TRBV5-6,.,.,TRBJ1-2,TGTGCCAGCAGCCCCCGGGTTGGGGGTGCGCTCGGCTACACCTTC,CASSPRVGGALGYTF
TRBV5-5,TRBD2,.,TRBJ2-3,TGTGCCAGCAGCTTGGTTAGCGGGAGTCTTGGAAATACGCAGTATTTT,CASSLVSGSLGNTQYF
TRBV12-3/TRBV12-4,TRBD1,once,TRBJ1-5,TGTGCCAGCAGTTTCAAAGGACAGGCGCTTAGCAATCAGCCCCAGCATTTT,CASSFKGQALSNQPQHF
TRBV6-5,TRBD1,few,TRBJ1-6,TGTGCCAGCAACAACAGGGGAATTTTTGCTTCACCCCTCCACTTT,CASNNRGIFASPLHF
TRBV11-2,.,.,TRBJ2-3,TGTGCCAGCAGCCTCACACGAGCGGACACAGATACGCAGTATTTT,CASSLTRADTDTQYF
TRBV5-1,TRBD1,.,TRBJ1-2,TGCGCCAGCAGCTACATCCCCGGAGGGACAGACTATGGCTACACCTTC,CASSYIPGGTDYGYTF
TRBV7-9,TRBD2,many,TRBJ2-1,TGTGCCAGCAGCTTGATACTAGCGGGGGATTGGGATGAGCAGTTCTTC,CASSLILAGDWDEQFF
TRBV15,.,few,TRBJ1-6,TGTGCCACCAGCAGGAGGGTGTCTGCCTATAATTCACCCCTCCACTTT,CATSRRVSAYNSPLHF
TRBV20-1,.,.,TRBJ1-1,TGCAGTGCTGTACGTCCGAGGGGGAACACTGAAGCTTTCTTT,CSAVRPRGNTEAFF
TRBV5-5,.,few,TRBJ1-1,TGTGCCAGCAGCTTGTCGGGGGGGCGAACTGAAGCTTTCTTT,CASSLSGGRTEAFF
TRBV10-2,TRBD2,.,TRBJ2-3,TGCGCCAGCAGTGCTAGCGGACACACAGATACGCAGTATTTT,CASSASGHTDTQYF
TRBV24-1,.,.,TRBJ1-1,TGTGCCACCAGTGATACACAAGGGGGGGTCACTGAAGCTTTCTTT,CATSDTQGGVTEAFF
TRBV12-3/TRBV12-4,TRBD1,.,TRBJ2-5,TGTGCCAGCACTCCTGGGACAGGGGGTTTGGAGACCCAGTACTTC,CASTPGTGGLETQYF
TRBV14,TRBD1,.,TRBJ1-2,TGTGCCAGCAGCCCACAGGGGGCCCCCTATGGCTACACCTTC,CASSPQGAPYGYTF
TRBV7-2,.,many,TRBJ2-7,TGTGCCAGCAGCCTACCCACTAACTCCTACGAGCAGTACTTC,CASSLPTNSYEQYF
TRBV20-1,.,.,TRBJ2-7,TGCAGTGCTAGACCGCCCCGGGAAAGAAAGTACGAGCAGTACTTC,CSARPPRERKYEQYF
TRBV4-1,.,few,TRBJ2-3,TGCGCCAGCAGCCAAGAGGAGGCTAGCGCGGATACGCAGTATTTT,CASSQEEASADTQYF
TRBV10-3,TRBD2,few,TRBJ2-7,TGTGCCATCAGTGAGACTAGCGGGGACTCCTACGAGCAGTACTTC,CAISETSGDSYEQYF
TRBV12-3/TRBV12-4,TRBD2,few,TRBJ2-7,TGTGCCAGCAGGGGACTAGCGGGAGGTCTCTACGAGCAGTACTTC,CASRGLAGGLYEQYF
TRBV12-3/TRBV12-4,.,.,TRBJ2-1,TGTGCCAGCAGTTTCGACGGACAGTACAATGAGCAGTTCTTC,CASSFDGQYNEQFF
TRBV20-1,.,.,TRBJ1-1,TGCAGTGCTAGAGTAGGCCTTGAAGCTTTCTTT,CSARVGLEAFF
TRBV5-1,TRBD2,few,TRBJ2-1,TGCGCCAGCAGCTTGGGTCTTCAGACTAGCACCTACAATGAGCAGTTCTTC,CASSLGLQTSTYNEQFF
TRBV5-5,.,few,TRBJ2-3,TGTGCCAGCAGCTTGGCAGCCGGTCGGAGTGATACGCAGTATTTT,CASSLAAGRSDTQYF
TRBV12-3/TRBV12-4,.,few,TRBJ1-2,TGTGCCAGCAGTGAAATACAGGGAGGGAACTACTATGGCTACACCTTC,CASSEIQGGNYYGYTF
TRBV12-3/TRBV12-4,TRBD2,few,TRBJ2-1,TGTGCCAGCGCAACTAGCGACCACAATGAGCAGTTCTTC,CASATSDHNEQFF
TRBV28,.,few,TRBJ1-5,TGTGCCAGCAGTTTGGCCGGGGTAAGCAATCAGCCCCAGCATTTT,CASSLAGVSNQPQHF
TRBV29-1,.,few,TRBJ2-1,TGCAGCGTGAGAGGGGTAGCGCCTGAGCAGTTCTTC,CSVRGVAPEQFF
TRBV29-1,TRBD2,.,TRBJ2-7,TGCAGCTCACGGGGACTAGCGGGAAGCGAGCAGTACTTC,CSSRGLAGSEQYF
TRBV20-1,.,.,TRBJ2-4,TGCAGTGCTAGAGATCTGAGTAGAGGCATGCAGCAGTACTTC,CSARDLSRGMQQYF
TRBV7-9,.,.,TRBJ2-3,TGTGCCAGCAATCTGGGGGTAAATACGCAGTATTTT,CASNLGVNTQYF
TRBV11-2,TRBD2,few,TRBJ2-1,TGTGCCAGCAGCTTACAGTCCGGGGCGGGAGTCTACGATGAGCAGTTCTTC,CASSLQSGAGVYDEQFF
TRBV13,.,.,TRBJ1-1,TGTGCCAGCAGCGCCCTGGGGGACACTGAAGCTTTCTTT,CASSALGDTEAFF
TRBV12-3/TRBV12-4,.,.,TRBJ2-7,TGTGCCGGCAGTTCCCCGTCAGTGAGCTACGAGCAGTACTTC,CAGSSPSVSYEQYF
TRBV10-3,.,.,TRBJ2-7,TGTGCCATCAGTGAGTCGGTCAGCGCCAACTACGAGCAGTACTTC,CAISESVSANYEQYF
TRBV20-1,.,few,TRBJ1-2,TGCAGCCCCAGCGATAACTATGGCTACACCTTC,CSPSDNYGYTF
TRBV25-1,TRBD2,.,TRBJ2-1,TGTGCCAGCAGTGAATTAGGAAGCGGGAGTGTGATTGAGCAGTTCTTC,CASSELGSGSVIEQFF
TRBV4-2,.,.,TRBJ2-7,TGTGCCAGCAGCCAAGCGGTTGGGCAGATATCTTTACTATACGAGCAGTACTTC,CASSQAVGQISLLYEQYF
TRBV20-1,TRBD2,.,TRBJ2-4,TGCAGTACTAGGACTAGCGGGGCCCAAAAAAACATTCAGTACTTC,CSTRTSGAQKNIQYF
TRBV27,.,few,TRBJ2-3,TGTGCCAGCAAACTAGCTGCCTCCAGAAATACGCAGTATTTT,CASKLAASRNTQYF